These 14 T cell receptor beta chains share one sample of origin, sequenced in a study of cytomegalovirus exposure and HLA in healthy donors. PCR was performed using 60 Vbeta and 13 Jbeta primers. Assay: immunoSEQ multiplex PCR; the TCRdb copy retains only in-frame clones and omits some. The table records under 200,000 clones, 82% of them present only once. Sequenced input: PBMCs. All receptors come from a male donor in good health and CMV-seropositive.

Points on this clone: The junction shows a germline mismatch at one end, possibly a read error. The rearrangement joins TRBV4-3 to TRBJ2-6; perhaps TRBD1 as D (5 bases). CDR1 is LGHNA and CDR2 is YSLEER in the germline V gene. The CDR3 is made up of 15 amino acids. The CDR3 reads CASSQGASGANGLTF. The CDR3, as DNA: TGCGCCAGCAGCCAAGGCGCCTCTGGGGCCAACGGCCTGACTTTC.

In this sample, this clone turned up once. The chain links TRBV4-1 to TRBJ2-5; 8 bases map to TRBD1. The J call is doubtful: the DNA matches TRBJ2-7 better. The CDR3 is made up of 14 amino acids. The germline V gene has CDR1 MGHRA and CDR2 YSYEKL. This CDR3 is CASSHGRGLAEQYF. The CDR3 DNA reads TGCGCCAGCAGCCACGGCAGGGGGCTGGCCGAGCAGTACTTC.

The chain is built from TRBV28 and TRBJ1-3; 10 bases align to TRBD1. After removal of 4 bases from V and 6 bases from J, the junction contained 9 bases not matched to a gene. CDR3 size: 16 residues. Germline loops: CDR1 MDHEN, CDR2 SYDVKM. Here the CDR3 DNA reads TGTGCCAGCAGTTCCTTGGGACAGGGGTTCGAAAACACCATATATTTT. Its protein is CASSSLGQGFENTIYF.

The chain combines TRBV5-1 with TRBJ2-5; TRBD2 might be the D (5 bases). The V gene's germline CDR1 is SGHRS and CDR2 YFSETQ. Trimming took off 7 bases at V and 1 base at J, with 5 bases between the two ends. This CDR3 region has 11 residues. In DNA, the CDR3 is TGCGCCAGCCGGGGCCAAGAGACCCAGTACTTC. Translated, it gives CASRGQETQYF.

The CDR3 spells CASRGGTGTSWLYF. CDR3 sequence (DNA): TGTGCCAGCAGGGGTGGTACCGGGACTAGTTGGCTGTATTTT. The rearrangement joins TRBV2 to TRBJ2-3, with 8 bases that match TRBD2. Germline trimming cut 6 bases from V and 14 bases from J; bases unmatched to any gene: 16. Germline V gives CDR1 SNHLY, CDR2 FYNNEI. This CDR3 has 14 residues.

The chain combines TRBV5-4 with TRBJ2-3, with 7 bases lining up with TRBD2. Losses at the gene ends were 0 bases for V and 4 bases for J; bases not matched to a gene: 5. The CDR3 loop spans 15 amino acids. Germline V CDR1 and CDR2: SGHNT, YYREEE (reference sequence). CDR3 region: CASSLAAAGADTQYF. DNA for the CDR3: TGTGCCAGCAGCTTGGCCGCGGCGGGGGCAGATACGCAGTATTTT.

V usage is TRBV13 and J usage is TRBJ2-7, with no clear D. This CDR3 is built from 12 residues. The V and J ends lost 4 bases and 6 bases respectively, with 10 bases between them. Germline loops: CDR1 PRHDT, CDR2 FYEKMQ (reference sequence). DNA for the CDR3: TGTGCCAGCAGCTCCCGAGGAAGCGAGCAGTACTTC. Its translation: CASSSRGSEQYF.

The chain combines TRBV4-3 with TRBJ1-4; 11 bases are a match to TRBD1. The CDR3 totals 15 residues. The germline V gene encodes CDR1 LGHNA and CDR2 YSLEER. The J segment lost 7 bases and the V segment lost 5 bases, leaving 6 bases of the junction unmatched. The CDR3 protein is CASSRGTGGSEKLFF. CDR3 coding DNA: TGCGCCAGCAGCAGAGGGACAGGGGGGAGTGAAAAACTGTTTTTT.

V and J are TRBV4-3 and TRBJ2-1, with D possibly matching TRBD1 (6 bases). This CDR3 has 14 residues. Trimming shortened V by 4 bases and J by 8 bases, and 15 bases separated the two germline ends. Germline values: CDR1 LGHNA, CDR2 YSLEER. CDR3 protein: CASSPGHRPDEQFF. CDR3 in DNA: TGCGCCAGCAGCCCGGGACACCGCCCCGATGAGCAGTTCTTC.

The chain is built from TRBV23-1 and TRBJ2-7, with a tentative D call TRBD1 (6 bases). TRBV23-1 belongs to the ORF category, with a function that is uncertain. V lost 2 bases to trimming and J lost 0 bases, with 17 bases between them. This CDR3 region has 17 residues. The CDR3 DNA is TGCGCCAGCAGTCAACCACAGGGAACAAAGAGCTCCTACGAGCAGTACTTC. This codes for CASSQPQGTKSSYEQYF.

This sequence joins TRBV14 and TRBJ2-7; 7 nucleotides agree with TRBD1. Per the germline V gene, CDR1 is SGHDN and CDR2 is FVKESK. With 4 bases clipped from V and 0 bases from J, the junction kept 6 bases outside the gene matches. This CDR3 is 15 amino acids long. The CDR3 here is CASSPSRQGSYEQYF. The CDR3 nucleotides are TGTGCCAGCAGCCCATCCCGACAGGGCTCCTACGAGCAGTACTTC.

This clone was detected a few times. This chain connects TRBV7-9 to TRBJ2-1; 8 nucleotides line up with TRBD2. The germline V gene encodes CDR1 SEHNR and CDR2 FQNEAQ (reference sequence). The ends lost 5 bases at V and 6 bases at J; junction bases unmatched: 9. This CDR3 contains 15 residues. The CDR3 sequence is CASSPPGGEGNEQFF. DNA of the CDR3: TGTGCCAGCAGCCCACCCGGGGGGGAGGGCAATGAGCAGTTCTTC.

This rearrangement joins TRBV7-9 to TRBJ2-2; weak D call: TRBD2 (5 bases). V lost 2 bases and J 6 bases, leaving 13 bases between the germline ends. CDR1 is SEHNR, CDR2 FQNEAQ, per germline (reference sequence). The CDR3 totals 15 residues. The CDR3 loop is CASSLFPGVSGELFF. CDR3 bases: TGTGCCAGCAGCTTATTCCCCGGGGTATCCGGGGAGCTGTTTTTT.

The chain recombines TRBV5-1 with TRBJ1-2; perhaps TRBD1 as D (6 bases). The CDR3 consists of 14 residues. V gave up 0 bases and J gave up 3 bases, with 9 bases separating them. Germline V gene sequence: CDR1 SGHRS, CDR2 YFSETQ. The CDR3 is CASSLGTADYGYTF. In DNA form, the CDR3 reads TGCGCCAGCAGCTTGGGGACAGCGGACTATGGCTACACCTTC.